A single sample gave rise to the 13 T cell receptor beta chains below, sequenced in a study of control samples from healthy donors and cancer patients (dated by TCRdb to about 2020). Library prep was done by the immunoSEQ multiplex PCR assay. The table was pulled from immuneACCESS by TCRdb, which kept in-frame rearrangements only. Such tables lose some clones; where checked, under half of the loss comes from unresolved V genes, and the rest has no known cause. In all, the sample holds over 150,000 clones, and about 90% of those were seen once. Roughly 1.3% of the sample is held by the ten biggest clonotypes. Input material: blood. These receptors were collected from a woman in her forties or fifties in good health.

The chain couples TRBV5-1 to TRBJ2-7; 7 bases align to TRBD1. CDR3 length: 15 residues. Germline lookup yields CDR1 SGHRS and CDR2 YFSETQ. The V gene end was trimmed by 3 bases and the J gene end by 5 bases; junction bases not matched to a gene: 11. The chain's CDR3 is CASSSRQGGGHEQYF. Written as DNA, the CDR3 is TGCGCCAGCAGCTCACGACAGGGTGGGGGTCACGAGCAGTACTTC. The full variable domain, its missing parts supplied by reference TRBV5-1 and TRBJ2-7, is KAGVTQTPRYLIKTRGQQVTLSCSPISGHRSVSWYQQTPGQGLQFLFEYFSETQRNKGNFPGRFSGRQFSNSRSEMNVSTLELGDSALYLCASSSRQGGGHEQYFGPGTRLTVT.

This clone has only one observation. The chain employs TRBV14 and TRBJ2-3; possibly TRBD2 for D (5 bases). From germline, CDR1 is SGHDN and CDR2 FVKESK. This CDR3 has 16 amino acids. V was trimmed by 2 bases and J by 2 bases, leaving 14 bases between them. The CDR3 reads CASSQSRGVTTDTQYF. In DNA form, the CDR3 reads TGTGCCAGCAGCCAATCCCGGGGTGTTACCACAGATACGCAGTATTTT.

With respect to this clone: This sample also contains other DNA sequences that code for the same CDR3. V and J are TRBV18 and TRBJ1-3, with D unclear. Trimming pared 2 bases from V and 0 bases from J, leaving 5 bases between. The CDR3 contains 14 residues. Germline assignment: CDR1 KGHSH and CDR2 LQKENI. The DNA for the CDR3 is TGTGCCAGCTCACCAGATATCTCTGGAAACACCATATATTTT. It is translated as CASSPDISGNTIYF.

The chain joins TRBV25-1 to TRBJ2-7; 12 bases are shared with TRBD1. CDR1 and CDR2 from the germline V gene are MGHDK and SYGVNS. The CDR3 totals 15 residues. The J segment lost 0 bases and the V segment lost 6 bases, leaving 3 bases of the junction unmatched. DNA of the CDR3: TGTGCCAGCAGAGGGACAGGGGGCCTCTCCTACGAGCAGTACTTC. Encoded protein: CASRGTGGLSYEQYF.

The table lists this clone with a count of one. The rearrangement joins TRBV7-2 to TRBJ2-7; tentatively, D is TRBD2 (5 bases). Germline CDR1 reads SGHTA; CDR2 reads FQGNSA. Trimming stripped 3 bases from V and 6 bases from J, with 9 bases between. The CDR3 sequence is 12 residues long. CDR3 protein: CASSFTGGEQYF. The DNA of the CDR3 is TGTGCCAGCAGCTTCACCGGAGGCGAGCAGTACTTC. The whole variable domain, filled in from reference TRBV7-2 and TRBJ2-7, reads GAGVSQSPSNKVTEKGKDVELRCDPISGHTALYWYRQSLGQGLEFLIYFQGNSAPDKSGLPSDRFSAERTGGSVSTLTIQRTQQEDSAVYLCASSFTGGEQYFGPGTRLTVT.

V gene TRBV3-1 (or the pseudogene TRBV3-2) combines with J gene TRBJ2-3, with a tentative D call TRBD2 (6 bases). The V gene's germline CDR1 is LGHDT and CDR2 YNNKEL (reference sequence). V was pared by 0 bases and J by 7 bases, with 17 bases between. CDR3 length: 16 amino acids. This chain's CDR3 is CASSQDRDWGVNTQYF. The CDR3 DNA reads TGTGCCAGCAGCCAAGATCGTGACTGGGGGGTGAATACGCAGTATTTT.

The V and J genes are TRBV5-1 and TRBJ2-3, with TRBD2 matching over 11 bases. Germline CDR1 SGHRS, CDR2 YFSETQ. The CDR3 totals 14 residues. J was trimmed by 6 bases and V by 2 bases; bases with no gene match: 2. CDR3 sequence reads: CASSFSSGGDTQYF. CDR3 nucleotide sequence: TGCGCCAGCAGCTTTTCTAGCGGGGGGGATACGCAGTATTTT.

The J gene is TRBJ1-3, the V gene TRBV3-1 (or the pseudogene TRBV3-2); no clear D. The V end lost 1 base, the J end lost 1 base, and 8 bases lay between the germline ends. There are 15 residues in the CDR3. The germline V gene encodes CDR1 LGHDT and CDR2 YNNKEL (reference sequence). In DNA, the CDR3 is TGTGCCAGCAGCCAAGTTGCAAGTTCTGGAAACACCATATATTTT. Translating it yields CASSQVASSGNTIYF.

This chain joins TRBV7-2 and TRBJ1-5; 9 bases are a match to TRBD1. The V gene's germline CDR1 is SGHTA and CDR2 FQGNSA. This CDR3 has 14 residues. With V trimmed by 4 bases and J by 7 bases, 5 bases remained unmatched. The CDR3 is CASSSRQGGQPQHF. The CDR3 bases are TGTGCCAGCAGCTCTCGACAGGGGGGACAGCCCCAGCATTTT.

With respect to this clone: Different DNA sequences within this sample yield the same CDR3. This chain joins TRBV7-5 and TRBJ2-7; TRBD2, the D gene given by the table, was not confirmed from the DNA. TRBV7-5 corresponds to a pseudogene. The CDR3 is made up of 15 amino acids. CDR3 residues: CARSSQDYHRYEQYF. DNA for the CDR3: TGCGCCAGAAGCTCACAAGACTACCATCGCTACGAGCAGTACTTC.

The V call is TRBV7-2, the J call TRBJ1-3, with D tentatively TRBD1 (6 bases). The CDR3 runs 16 residues. V was shortened by 3 bases and J by 4 bases, with 16 bases between the two germline ends. CDR1 and CDR2 (germline): SGHTA, FQGNSA. This chain's CDR3 is CASSLGAARAGNTIYF. The CDR3 DNA reads as TGTGCCAGCAGCTTGGGGGCCGCCAGGGCGGGAAACACCATATATTTT.

This clone was recorded only once. V usage is TRBV9 and J usage is TRBJ2-7, with D tentatively TRBD1 (6 bases). The CDR3 sequence is 15 residues long. Germline assignment: CDR1 SGDLS and CDR2 YYNGEE. The V end was cut by 4 bases, the J end by 4 bases, with 18 bases between. CDR3 sequence: CASSPTGRALYEQYF. CDR3 sequence (DNA): TGTGCCAGCAGCCCTACAGGGCGGGCATTGTACGAGCAGTACTTC.

This clone was found once. Other DNA variants within this sample encode the same CDR3. This chain joins TRBV4-3 and TRBJ1-2; D is unclear. Germline CDR1 is LGHNA and CDR2 is YSLEER. The length of the CDR3 is 13 residues. V lost 0 bases and J 4 bases, leaving 6 bases between the germline ends. DNA for the CDR3: TGCGCCAGCAGCCAAGAAACAGCCTATGGCTACACCTTC. Its translation is CASSQETAYGYTF.